These T cell receptor beta chains were read from a single sample in a study of blood T cell repertoires in COVID-19. Here immunoSEQ multiplex PCR was the method, and the copy in TCRdb shows in-frame clones only, minus some. The sample contains about 190,000 clones, approximately 92% of which appear only once. Material: peripheral blood. The receptors derive from a man aged 50 to 60 with acute or convalescent COVID-19. The CDR3 runs from the conserved cysteine through the conserved F or W. A D gene is named only where the DNA matches it firmly. Expanded clones get a size class; other rows say once, few or many, or leave the size out.

abundance	v_gene	d_gene	j_gene	CDR3nt	CDR3aa
.	TRBV5-6	.	TRBJ1-1	TGTGCCAGCAGCTTTAGGAGTCTGAACACTGAAGCTTTCTTT	CASSFRSLNTEAFF
.	TRBV6-1	.	TRBJ1-1	TGTGCCAGCAGTGAAGGCCGTCGCTATTCAAGTAACACTGAAGCTTTCTTT	CASSEGRRYSSNTEAFF
.	TRBV6-2/TRBV6-3	TRBD2	TRBJ2-1	TGTGCCAGCAGTTATGGCGGGGGGGTCTACAATGAGCAGTTCTTC	CASSYGGGVYNEQFF
.	TRBV12-5	TRBD1	TRBJ1-1	TGTGCTAGTGGTTTAGGCCTCGGACAGGGCTCCCCTGAAGCTTTCTTT	CASGLGLGQGSPEAFF
.	TRBV20-1	.	TRBJ2-5	TGCAGTGCTAGTTGGAGCGACGGCGAGACCCAGTACTTC	CSASWSDGETQYF
.	TRBV5-1	.	TRBJ1-2	TGCGCCAGCAGCGCAGTGGAGGCTCCCTATGGCTACACCTTC	CASSAVEAPYGYTF
.	TRBV30	.	TRBJ1-2	TGTGCCTGGAGTGTACTGTTTGCCGATGGCTACACCTTC	CAWSVLFADGYTF
.	TRBV19	.	TRBJ1-5	TGTGCCAGTAGTATAGTCCAGGAAGGCCCCCAGCATTTT	CASSIVQEGPQHF
.	TRBV25-1	.	TRBJ2-1	TGTGCCAAATTGGGACTCGATGCGGCCGAGCAGTTCTTC	CAKLGLDAAEQFF
.	TRBV3-1/TRBV3-2	.	TRBJ1-3	TGTGCCAGCAGCCAAGATAGCCTTTGGGGAAACACCATATATTTT	CASSQDSLWGNTIYF
.	TRBV7-2	.	TRBJ2-7	TGTGCCAGCAGCTTAGCTGCCATGAGCTCCTACGAGCAGTACTTC	CASSLAAMSSYEQYF
.	TRBV14	TRBD2	TRBJ2-1	TGTGCCAGCAGCCTACTAGCGGGGTACAATGAGCAGTTCTTC	CASSLLAGYNEQFF
once	TRBV5-1	TRBD2	TRBJ2-7	TGCGCCAGCAGCTTGACAGCGGGAAACTCCTACGAGCAGTACTTC	CASSLTAGNSYEQYF
.	TRBV12-3/TRBV12-4	.	TRBJ1-2	TGTGCCAGCAGTTTACCCCCAGGCTATGGCTACACCTTC	CASSLPPGYGYTF
.	TRBV10-3	.	TRBJ1-5	TGTGCCATCAGTTCGGGAGGGCATAGGCAGCCCCAGCATTTT	CAISSGGHRQPQHF
.	TRBV29-1	.	TRBJ2-5	TGCAGCCCCAGATTGGAGGGGAGCGAGACCCAGTACTTC	CSPRLEGSETQYF
.	TRBV27	TRBD1	TRBJ1-2	TGTGCCAGCAGTCCCATCGACAGGGTATATGGCTACACCTTC	CASSPIDRVYGYTF
.	TRBV11-2	.	TRBJ2-1	TGTGCCAGCAGCCCAGCAGGGGGGAGGACCTACAATGAGCAGTTCTTC	CASSPAGGRTYNEQFF
.	TRBV5-4	.	TRBJ1-2	TGTGCCAGCAGTGACAAGGGTGGAGGAAACTATGGCTACACCTTC	CASSDKGGGNYGYTF
.	TRBV15	TRBD1	TRBJ1-1	TGTGCCACCAGCTTTAACAGGGGGAACACTGAAGCTTTCTTT	CATSFNRGNTEAFF
.	TRBV5-5	TRBD1	TRBJ2-5	TGTGCCAGCAGCTTCCGACAGGGTCTGTCCGGAAAGACCCAGTACTTC	CASSFRQGLSGKTQYF
.	TRBV7-2	.	TRBJ1-1	TGTGCCAGCAGCTTAGGACAGCCCAACACTGAAGCTTTCTTT	CASSLGQPNTEAFF
.	TRBV20-1	.	TRBJ1-4	TGCAGTGCTAGTCGCGGCGGGAATGAAAAACTGTTTTTT	CSASRGGNEKLFF
.	TRBV4-3	.	TRBJ1-2	TGCGCCAGCAGCCAAGACTCCGGCAGGAACTATGGCTACACCTTC	CASSQDSGRNYGYTF
few	TRBV3-1/TRBV3-2	.	TRBJ1-1	TGTGCCAGCAGCCAAAACCGACGAAGACTGTTGATGAACACTGAAGCTTTCTTT	CASSQNRRRLLMNTEAFF
.	TRBV30	TRBD1	TRBJ1-4	TGTGCCTGGAGTAACACGACCGGGACAGCAGATAATGAAAAACTGTTTTTT	CAWSNTTGTADNEKLFF
.	TRBV7-2	TRBD2	TRBJ2-3	TGTGCCAGCAGCTTAAGGCGGGGGGGCTTGGCAGATACGCAGTATTTT	CASSLRRGGLADTQYF
once	TRBV5-6	.	TRBJ1-6	TGTGCCAGCAGCTTGTATGTTTCACCCCTCCACTTT	CASSLYVSPLHF
once	TRBV28	TRBD1	TRBJ2-2	TGTGCCGGCCGATCGGGACAGGGGAGGCTCGGGGAGCTGTTTTTT	CAGRSGQGRLGELFF
once	TRBV18	TRBD1	TRBJ1-5	TGTGCCAGCTCCCCCAGCAATCCGGCAGGGGGACAGCCCCAGCATTTT	CASSPSNPAGGQPQHF
.	TRBV18	.	TRBJ1-2	TGTGCCAGCTCACCTAACTCAGGTTTAAATAACTATGGCTACACCTTC	CASSPNSGLNNYGYTF